This T cell receptor beta chain is drawn from a study of technical replicates of blood from several donors. Clones were sequenced by immunoSEQ multiplex PCR, and TCRdb holds only the in-frame ones, with some missing. The table shows about 70,000 clones, with 95% to 98% occurring only once. Sequencing was done on a sample of T cells isolated from PBMCs. The sequence was collected from a human donor in good health.

DNA of the CDR3: TGTGCCAGCAGTTTCCTAATGAACACTGAAGCTTTCTTT. Translation: CASSFLMNTEAFF. The J gene is TRBJ1-1, the V gene TRBV6-6, with D uncertain. From germline, CDR1 is MNHNY and CDR2 SVGAGI (reference sequence). CDR3 length equals 13 residues. The V and J ends lost 4 bases and 0 bases respectively, with 6 bases between them.